This TCR beta chain was recovered during a study of cytomegalovirus exposure and HLA in healthy donors listed by TCRdb under 2017. For the study in its entirety: According to an earlier analysis of several hundred of the donors, 150 million to 200 million T cells yielded 117 million unique TCR beta sequences and about 280 Gb of sequence data. Donor age, sex, ethnicity and CMV serostatus were collected together with the repertoire data. To predict cytomegalovirus infection status, the study brought together high-throughput TCR immunosequencing, statistical association of individual TCRs with disease status, and machine learning. A later analysis re-analyzed previously published TCR beta repertoires from about 730 donors and added high-resolution HLA genotyping to study TCR occurrence patterns. Because of strong linkage in the cohort, four to six DR-DQ haplotypes were treated as single units for association and clustering. The study was designed to test whether signatures of past pathogen exposure could be identified by cataloging public T cell receptors. An earlier analysis of nearly 600 of the donors applied high-throughput TCR beta sequencing to assess whether each TCR beta V gene segment acted as functional or pseudogenic. Every repertoire in the discovery cohort had been generated on one and the same sequencing platform. An early release covering roughly 600 HLA-typed donors comprised 300 to 350 gigabases of sequencing data and some 79 million unique TCR sequences. Typing coverage differed by locus: A, B, C, DRB1 and DQB1 were typed in about 620-630 donors, DQA1 in 522, DPA1 in around 580, and DPB1 in 400 to 480. Both class I and class II loci were covered by HLA typing, at four-digit resolution. In the later analysis, no new phenotypic data were used to find candidate immune exposures; instead, reliance was placed on TCR beta sequences and their occurrence across donors. Among about 360 genotyped donors of the cohort, an average of 235,054 unique TCR beta nucleotide sequences were sequenced per donor, roughly 18% of them non-productive. Besides the first cohort of roughly 660 subjects, a separate validation cohort made up of over a hundred different subjects was used. A later genetic analysis used genome-wide SNP genotypes for about 65% of the roughly 670 donors, treating that subset as a discovery cohort. Using immunosequencing, the study profiled T cell repertoires from around 670 subjects and related those repertoires to cytomegalovirus serostatus. Of the 350 to 400 genotyped donors, about 80% fell in the genetic ancestry cluster associated with self-reported Caucasian donors. Summary of the overall study and its limitations: In a later analysis, TCR association rates were found to vary across HLA loci, with the most associated TCRs seen for DRB1 alleles and the fewest for HLA-C alleles. Sequencing depth was assumed to be roughly uniform across donors in the presence/absence analyses, though that assumption may not hold. According to a later analysis, most CMV-associated TCR beta chains appeared to be HLA-restricted, and the HLA associations seemed to be driven largely by CMV exposure. Because HLA typing was missing for some donors at each locus, association tests included only the typed subset. A later genetic analysis reported fewer N-insertions in productive TCRs among donors in an Asian-associated ancestry cluster than the roughly 700-donor mean. The cohort was sequenced for TCR beta chains only, and without alpha or paired-chain data the features that could be detected were limited. While some public TCRs were present in many individuals, most TCR sequences turned up only very rarely across donors. A few of the identified cytomegalovirus-associated TCR beta chains were confirmed in vitro to be specific for cytomegalovirus antigens. Immune exposure information for the cohort was limited to CMV serostatus. Broadly in line with IMGT annotations, most TCR beta V segments showed up in productive rearrangements about 87% or about 30% of the time in an earlier analysis of some 590 of the donors. According to the authors, the approach could potentially be generalized to other disease states and immunological phenotypes. About 15 rarely observed V segments, including chromosome 9 orphons, were excluded from the earlier analysis of 550 to 700 of the donors because counts were too low. A cluster of highly shared sequence variants was judged likely to represent a technical artifact of the sequencing pipeline. A later genetic analysis associated a missense DCLRE1C variant with V-gene and J-gene trimming of TCR beta chains, and an independent cohort replicated the association. In a later analysis, HLA-associated TCR beta chains showed more clonal expansion and lower generation probabilities than non-associated chains that were equally common. According to a later analysis, parvovirus B19, influenza, CMV and Epstein-Barr virus appeared linked to several top co-occurrence clusters. Assigning TCR associations to individual alleles was difficult when HLA alleles, especially DR and DQ, strongly co-occurred. A total of 150 to 200 TCR beta chains were listed by the study as associated with cytomegalovirus. Linkage disequilibrium might explain the correlated functional status among segregating V segments, but an unknown experimental factor could not be excluded. The 87-base-pair reads could not distinguish some IMGT-functional V segments, including TRBV6-2 and TRBV6-3, so those segments were excluded. Specific HLA alleles were associated with some 15,000 TCR beta sequences at a false discovery rate of 0.05 in a later analysis. The classifier was reported to diagnose cytomegalovirus status with high specificity and sensitivity in both the original cohort and the validation cohort. A further reported finding was that TCR beta sequences accurately predicted the HLA-A and HLA-B alleles for most subjects in the first cohort.

Of note for this clone: This clone's antigen is unknown.

In total, roughly 670 healthy bone marrow donors made up the cohort. At the time of sampling, every cohort member was nominally healthy, though immune exposures that went unrecorded were likely present. The donor tested CMV seropositive, placing the donor among the 290 or so seropositive members of the cohort. A peripheral blood sample was provided by each donor, and peripheral blood mononuclear cells were used for TCR beta sequencing. The Qiagen DNeasy Blood Extraction Kit was used to extract genomic DNA from the blood cell samples. The library was generated by the immunoSEQ multiplex PCR assay. A mixture of 60 forward primers for TCR Vbeta segments and 13 reverse primers for TCR Jbeta segments was used in the multiplex PCR. Amplification of the CDR3 region of rearranged TCR beta genes was performed with a multiplex PCR assay on genomic DNA. The Illumina HiSeq System was used to sequence the amplified TCR beta libraries as 87-base-pair reads. The paper's processing steps were these. In a later analysis, tens of millions of unique TCR beta chains were counted across the 500 to 850 repertoires, and roughly 10 million of these chains were shared by at least two donors. Raw reads were error-corrected and collapsed into unique sequences by a nearest-neighbor algorithm in which closely related sequences were merged to remove PCR and sequencing errors. Alignment of CDR3 sequences to IMGT reference sequences was used to assign V, D and J gene segments. For a sequence to be retained, a match of at least six nucleotides was required to both a V gene segment and a J gene segment. Rearrangements were classified as productive when the CDR3 lacked stop codons and remained in frame with V and J, and all other rearrangements were classified as non-productive. Following IMGT convention, CDR3 was defined as the stretch from the second conserved V-encoded cysteine to the conserved J-encoded phenylalanine. In an earlier analysis of approximately 500 of the donors, sequences lacking an unambiguous match to a single V gene segment were excluded. In an earlier analysis of 500 to 750 of the donors, V segments were called functional above 56.7% productive rearrangements and were called segregating when the between-donor standard deviation exceeded 5%. A statistical classification framework was developed to diagnose cytomegalovirus status using the catalog of TCR beta chain sequences. In a later analysis, TCR nucleotide sequences were compared against IMGT/GENE-DB human TR gene sequences so that V and J genes could be assigned. Using the TCRdist pipeline, a later analysis assigned CDR3 sequences along with most-parsimonious VDJ recombination scenarios. In a later analysis, each TCR beta chain was defined by its CDR3 amino acid sequence together with its V-gene family, and reads without a unique V-gene family were excluded. As a way to deal with suspected cross-contamination and a sequencing artifact, a later analysis dropped 592 nucleotide sequences that were highly shared and had low generation probability. In a later analysis, a clonal expansion index for each public chain was calculated from normalized within-repertoire ranks of inferred template counts. Generation probabilities in a later analysis came from a VDJ recombination model fitted to out-of-frame rearrangements, and those results were checked against IGoR. In a later analysis, TCR-TCR, TCR-HLA and TCR-CMV co-occurrence was scored with hypergeometric tests, and a repertoire-size bias correction was applied to TCR pairs. To estimate false discovery rates, a later analysis permuted the HLA or CMV assignments 20 times. In a later analysis, co-occurring TCRs were grouped with DBSCAN, and TCRdist sequence similarity was added when clustering was performed within HLA-allele-positive subsets. For co-occurrence clustering, repertoires with fewer than 30,000 or more than 120,000 public chains were excluded, along with 5 or 6 repertoires with anomalous nucleotide sharing. Held by TCRdb, this immuneACCESS table contains in-frame sequences only and omits some clones. Under half of the omission traces to an unresolved V gene where checked; the cause of the rest is unknown. The D gene and trimming were derived from the DNA, and the V and J assignments and clone size from that table. The table of this sample itemizes under 200,000 clones. 0.7% to 1% of the sample goes to the ten largest clones.

Clipping removes 0 bases from V and 7 bases from J, with 8 as the unmatched junction base count. The germline V gene gives CDR1 as LGHNA and CDR2 as YSLEER. The CDR3 starts with the cysteine, ends with the phenylalanine, and has 16 residues. The only DNA kept is the CDR3, 48 bases in frame from the first base. Sequenced material: PBMCs. This sequence was found in a woman under 30 in good health and CMV-seropositive. The chain is encoded by TRBV4-3 joined to TRBJ1-4; 7 bases in the junction line up with TRBD1. The nucleotides are TGCGCCAGCAGCCAAGACGGGGGCAGGGGGAGTGAAAAACTGTTTTTT. Its protein reads: CASSQDGGRGSEKLFF.